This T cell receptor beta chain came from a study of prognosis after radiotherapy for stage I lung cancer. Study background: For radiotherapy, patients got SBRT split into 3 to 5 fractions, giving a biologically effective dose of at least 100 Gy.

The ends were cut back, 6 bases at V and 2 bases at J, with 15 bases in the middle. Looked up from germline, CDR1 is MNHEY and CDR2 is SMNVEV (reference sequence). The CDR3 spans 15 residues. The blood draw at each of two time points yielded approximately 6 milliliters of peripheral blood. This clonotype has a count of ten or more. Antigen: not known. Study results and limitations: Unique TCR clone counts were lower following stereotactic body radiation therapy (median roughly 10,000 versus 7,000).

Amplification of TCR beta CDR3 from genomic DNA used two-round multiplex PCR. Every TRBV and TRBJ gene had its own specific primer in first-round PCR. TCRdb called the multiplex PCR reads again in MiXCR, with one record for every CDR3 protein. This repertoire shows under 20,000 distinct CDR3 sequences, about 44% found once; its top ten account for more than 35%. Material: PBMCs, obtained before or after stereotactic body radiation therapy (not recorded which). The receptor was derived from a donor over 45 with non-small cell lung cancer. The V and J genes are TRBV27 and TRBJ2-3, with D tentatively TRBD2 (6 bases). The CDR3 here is CASSETSVVTDTQYF. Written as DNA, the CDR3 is TGTGCCAGCAGCGAGACTAGTGTCGTCACAGATACGCAGTATTTT.